A selection of T cell receptor beta chains follows, all from one sample in a study of T cell responses to AZD1222 COVID-19 vaccine. Profiled with immunoSEQ multiplex PCR; TCRdb holds only in-frame clones, not every one. The sample records 100,000 to 150,000 clones, 70% to 90% being singletons. The sample was peripheral blood, taken on day 0 of AZD1222 vaccination. The origin of the receptors is an adult in good health. The CDR3 runs from the conserved cysteine through the conserved F or W. D genes are given only for firm matches. Clone size is given for some rows only: seen once, a few or many times, or a class if the clone is expanded.

j_call d_call clone_size v_call cdr3_length cdr3_aa cdr3_nt
TRBJ1-1 TRBD1 NA TRBV4-1 15 CASSQVYTGGTEAFF TGCGCCAGCAGCCAAGTTTATACAGGGGGAACTGAAGCTTTCTTT
TRBJ2-3 NA NA TRBV9 13 CASSARLSDTQYF TGTGCCAGCAGCGCCCGACTCTCAGATACGCAGTATTTT
TRBJ1-1 NA NA TRBV27 16 CASSLMQFFFVTEAFF TGTGCCAGCAGTTTGATGCAGTTTTTTTTCGTCACTGAAGCTTTCTTT
TRBJ1-1 TRBD1 few TRBV7-9 13 CASRPGQPTEAFF TGTGCCAGCAGGCCGGGACAGCCCACTGAAGCTTTCTTT
TRBJ1-1 TRBD1 NA TRBV28 14 CASWTGTGEAEAFF TGTGCCAGCTGGACCGGGACAGGGGAGGCTGAAGCTTTCTTT
TRBJ2-7 NA NA TRBV13 17 CASSLARTFPRSYEQYF TGTGCCAGCAGCTTAGCCCGGACTTTTCCCCGCTCCTACGAGCAGTACTTC
TRBJ2-1 TRBD1 NA TRBV6-1 16 CASSDPGQGRRNEQFF TGTGCCAGCAGTGACCCGGGACAGGGTAGGAGAAATGAGCAGTTCTTC
TRBJ1-5 NA once TRBV18 13 CASSPPNSQPQHF TGTGCCAGCTCACCACCGAACAGCCAGCCCCAGCATTTT
TRBJ1-1 NA NA TRBV5-1 15 CASSQTPGHRIEAFF TGCGCCAGCAGCCAGACCCCGGGACACCGTATTGAAGCTTTCTTT
TRBJ1-1 TRBD1 NA TRBV3-1/TRBV3-2 14 CASSDPGGGTEAFF TGTGCCAGCAGCGATCCAGGGGGGGGGACTGAAGCTTTCTTT
TRBJ1-6 TRBD1 NA TRBV7-6 14 CASSSGTVNSPLHF TGTGCCAGCAGCTCCGGGACAGTTAATTCACCCCTCCACTTT
TRBJ2-1 NA once TRBV28 16 CASSSKDINAGGEQFF TGTGCCAGCAGTTCAAAGGACATCAATGCCGGTGGTGAGCAGTTCTTC
TRBJ2-2 TRBD2 NA TRBV7-9 15 CASSQAGGNTGELFF TGTGCCAGCAGCCAAGCGGGAGGAAACACCGGGGAGCTGTTTTTT
TRBJ2-3 NA NA TRBV5-1 13 CASSPDPTDTQYF TGCGCCAGCAGCCCGGACCCCACAGATACGCAGTATTTT
TRBJ2-2 NA many TRBV7-3 13 CASSSQGTGELFF TGTGCCAGCTCGAGCCAGGGCACCGGGGAGCTGTTTTTT
TRBJ2-2 NA NA TRBV9 15 CASSVSSTNTGELFF TGTGCCAGCAGCGTATCGTCTACGAACACCGGGGAGCTGTTTTTT
TRBJ1-1 NA NA TRBV6-6 15 CASSYSSRMNTEAFF TGTGCCAGCAGTTACTCTAGCAGGATGAACACTGAAGCTTTCTTT
TRBJ1-1 NA NA TRBV18 13 CASSPAGAGEAFF TGTGCCAGCTCACCAGCAGGGGCGGGTGAAGCTTTCTTT
TRBJ2-1 TRBD2 NA TRBV11-2 15 CASSFTSGSYNEQFF TGTGCCAGCAGCTTTACTAGCGGGTCCTACAATGAGCAGTTCTTC
TRBJ2-7 NA NA TRBV7-2 12 CASSPGTYEQYF TGTGCCAGCAGCCCCGGGACCTACGAGCAGTACTTC
TRBJ2-5 TRBD1 NA TRBV5-4 15 CASSVPDRVGETQYF TGTGCCAGCAGCGTCCCGGACAGGGTTGGGGAGACCCAGTACTTC
TRBJ1-2 NA NA TRBV19 12 CASSEASLGYTF TGTGCCAGTAGTGAGGCCAGCCTTGGCTACACCTTC
TRBJ1-5 TRBD1 NA TRBV15 15 CATSRRTGRNQPQHF TGTGCCACCAGCCGCCGGACAGGGCGTAATCAGCCCCAGCATTTT
TRBJ2-1 NA few TRBV11-2 16 CASSPIRGISYNEQFF TGTGCCAGCAGCCCAATCAGGGGTATTTCCTACAATGAGCAGTTCTTC
TRBJ2-7 TRBD1 NA TRBV28 15 CASSFSGTGVGEQYF TGTGCCAGCAGTTTCTCCGGGACAGGGGTTGGCGAGCAGTACTTC
TRBJ2-1 NA NA TRBV7-2 11 CASSLTFEQFF TGTGCCAGCAGCTTGACTTTTGAGCAGTTCTTC
TRBJ1-3 NA NA TRBV5-1 16 CASSLVGSLVGNTIYF TGCGCCAGCAGCTTGGTTGGCAGCCTGGTTGGAAACACCATATATTTT
TRBJ2-3 TRBD1 NA TRBV18 17 CASSPANPGQGADTQYF TGTGCCAGCTCACCTGCGAATCCGGGACAGGGGGCAGATACGCAGTATTTT
TRBJ1-5 TRBD1 NA TRBV28 17 CASSSALDRRSNQPQHF TGTGCCAGCAGTTCCGCCTTGGACAGGAGAAGCAATCAGCCCCAGCATTTT
TRBJ1-3 NA NA TRBV30 12 CAWSTSGNTIYF TGTGCCTGGAGTACAAGTGGAAACACCATATATTTT
TRBJ1-1 NA few TRBV6-2/TRBV6-3 16 CASSAGPGHLNTEAFF TGTGCCAGCAGTGCGGGACCGGGACACTTGAACACTGAAGCTTTCTTT
TRBJ2-7 NA NA TRBV9 14 CASSPHPVQHEQYF TGTGCCAGCAGCCCGCACCCGGTCCAGCACGAGCAGTACTTC
TRBJ1-2 NA few TRBV12-3/TRBV12-4 13 CASRSDKNYGYTF TGTGCCAGCAGATCGGACAAGAACTATGGCTACACCTTC
TRBJ2-1 NA once TRBV27 13 CASSQGRGFEQFF TGTGCCAGCTCTCAGGGCAGGGGATTTGAGCAGTTCTTC
TRBJ2-3 NA NA TRBV12-5 16 CASALGGLSSTDTQYF TGTGCTAGTGCCCTTGGGGGACTTTCTAGCACAGATACGCAGTATTTT
TRBJ2-1 NA NA TRBV9 14 CASSVESSYNEQFF TGTGCCAGCAGCGTAGAAAGCTCCTACAATGAGCAGTTCTTC
TRBJ1-5 NA NA TRBV7-2 13 CASSLDPQRSQHF TGTGCCAGCAGCTTAGATCCCCAGCGGTCCCAGCATTTT
TRBJ2-2 TRBD2 NA TRBV2 14 CASSRDYSTGELFF TGTGCCAGCAGTCGGGACTACTCCACCGGGGAGCTGTTTTTT
TRBJ2-7 NA NA TRBV7-2 15 CASSRGTGGVAEQYF TGTGCCAGCAGCCGTGGGACTGGCGGGGTTGCCGAGCAGTACTTC
TRBJ2-5 NA NA TRBV28 15 CASSFRSGRQETQYF TGTGCCAGCAGTTTCCGGAGCGGACGTCAAGAGACCCAGTACTTC
TRBJ1-1 NA NA TRBV28 12 CASTGVATEAFF TGTGCCAGCACCGGGGTTGCCACTGAAGCTTTCTTT
TRBJ1-4 TRBD1 NA TRBV2 13 CASMGQSNEKLFF TGTGCCAGCATGGGACAGTCTAATGAAAAACTGTTTTTT
TRBJ1-1 NA NA TRBV3-1/TRBV3-2 15 CASSPAQGVGTEAFF TGTGCCAGCAGCCCCGCCCAGGGAGTGGGCACTGAAGCTTTCTTT
TRBJ2-7 TRBD1 NA TRBV28 14 CASNSGTGNVEQYF TGTGCCAGCAACTCCGGGACAGGGAATGTCGAGCAGTACTTC
TRBJ2-1 NA NA TRBV12-5 14 CASGLGTPENEQFF TGTGCTAGTGGTTTGGGGACTCCGGAAAATGAGCAGTTCTTC
TRBJ2-7 NA NA TRBV19 16 CASSPTLRRSSYEQYF TGTGCCAGTAGTCCTACGTTGAGGCGCAGCTCCTACGAGCAGTACTTC
TRBJ1-5 NA NA TRBV19 14 CASRWTSGNQPQHF TGTGCCAGTAGGTGGACGTCGGGCAATCAGCCCCAGCATTTT
TRBJ1-6 TRBD1 NA TRBV5-8 16 CASSRLQGANNSPLHF TGTGCCAGCAGCCGCTTACAGGGGGCAAATAATTCACCCCTCCACTTT
TRBJ1-4 NA NA TRBV4-2 15 CASSQDPGGFEKLFF TGTGCCAGCAGCCAAGATCCCGGGGGTTTTGAAAAACTGTTTTTT
TRBJ1-4 NA NA TRBV6-5 14 CASSYSRGNEKLFF TGTGCCAGCAGTTACTCGCGGGGGAATGAAAAACTGTTTTTT
TRBJ2-2 NA NA TRBV28 12 CASSFLDGELFF TGTGCCAGCAGTTTTCTGGACGGGGAGCTGTTTTTT
TRBJ1-1 TRBD1 NA TRBV19 14 CASSLWGQGAEAFF TGTGCCAGTAGCCTCTGGGGACAGGGTGCTGAAGCTTTCTTT
TRBJ2-7 NA NA TRBV7-9 14 CASSSGDGRYEQYF TGTGCCAGCAGCTCAGGGGACGGGAGGTACGAGCAGTACTTC